This TCR beta chain is drawn from a study of blood T cell repertoires in COVID-19. V was trimmed by 3 bases and J by 2 bases, leaving 5 bases between them. The CDR3 runs to 13 residues. Germline CDR1 SQVTM, CDR2 ANQGSEA. This clone appeared a few times. Original handling: By means of reference gene primer amplification, nucleated cell counts were estimated. Libraries were prepared by immunoSEQ multiplex PCR; TCRdb keeps only in-frame clonotypes and omits some of them. The DNA was the basis for D and trimming; V, J and clone size are from that table. The sample includes 150,000 to 250,000 clones, roughly four fifths of them seen just once.

This clonotype originated in a man aged 40-55 years who had recovered from COVID-19. The sequenced material came from PBMCs or T cells enriched from blood (not recorded which). The chain couples TRBV29-1 to TRBJ2-6; D unclear. This CDR3 reads CSVDKPGANVLTF. The CDR3 DNA reads as TGCAGCGTTGATAAGCCTGGGGCCAACGTCCTGACTTTC.